This T cell receptor (beta chain) was identified during a study of T cell repertoires in cytomegalovirus infection (dated by TCRdb to about 2019). General notes on the study: The peptide stimulations were aimed at well-studied HLA-B-restricted epitopes as well as recently identified HLA-C-restricted CMV epitopes, whose presentation resists viral immunomodulation. Donor HLA type was relevant to the analysis, because carriage of CMV infection together with the matching HLA type was indicated by public TCR beta signatures.

The full study reports these points: Carriers of CMV infection plus the relevant HLA type were discriminated by the cumulative frequency of public TCR beta family members in the study cohort and in an independent roughly 320-donor cohort. The ex vivo response was dominated by HLA-C-restricted CMV-specific TCR beta clonotypes, which also provided the single most frequent clonotype in two of eight donors.

Only a few counts were recorded for this clonotype. Its recognized antigen is unknown. Per-base qualities were not stored, and no clone one base away is much larger. Sequences SGHTA (CDR1) and FQGNSA (CDR2) are obtained from the germline V gene. From its cysteine to its phenylalanine, the CDR3 spans 11 amino acids. Only CDR3 DNA remains: 33 bases, in frame from the first base. Deletion took 4 bases off V and 4 bases off J, with a span of 5 bases between the germline ends. According to the study, the label for this sample's treatment or condition signals: in vitro stimulation with specific CMV peptide epitopes to enrich CMV-specific T cells. Sequenced on an Illumina HiSeq 1500. TCRdb reran the public reads through fastp at Q25 and MiXCR, keeping productive beta chains. Entries are consolidated by CDR3 protein sequence, retaining the most common genes and DNA. This sample gives roughly 78,000 distinct CDR3 sequences in total; roughly 40% of them show up just once. Clones ranked in the top ten supply more than 85% of the sample.

Recombination connected TRBV7-2 to TRBJ2-7; a confident D gene designation cannot be given. Sequencing was performed on CD8+ T cells from cultured PBMCs, taken from culture after CMV antigen stimulation. The receptor's source is a human donor in good health (CMV status not recorded). Some clones in this sample may be carry-over from other donors' samples. Here is the DNA: TGTGCCAGCAGCTACCATTACGAGCAGTACTTC. Its protein product is CASSYHYEQYF.